This entry describes one T cell receptor (beta chain). Enrolled during active infection, Seattle patients were then followed longitudinally. The CDR3 sequence is 14 residues long. The trim removed 6 bases at V and 4 bases at J, leaving 4 bases unmatched. CDR1 is MNHEY, CDR2 SVGAGI, per germline. The data derive from a study of blood T cell repertoires in COVID-19. Overall study context: The origin of the acute and convalescent COVID-19 samples was the United States, Italy and Spain. The analysed material was cDNA or gDNA that came from T cells, B-cell-depleted T cells, or PBMCs.

Sequenced by immunoSEQ multiplex PCR; TCRdb stores in-frame clones only, minus some. This sample has 300,000 to 450,000 clones, with around 87% found just once. The clonotype comes from a woman aged 30 to 39 with COVID-19, enrolled during active disease. The chain joins TRBV6-5 to TRBJ1-3; 9 nucleotides agree with TRBD1. The sample comprised peripheral blood. CDR3 amino acids: CASSRDRAGNTIYF. The CDR3, as DNA: TGTGCCAGCAGCCGGGACAGGGCAGGAAACACCATATATTTT.